The entry below describes one TCR beta chain. The source of the sample is a study of T cells in Graves' hyperthyroidism and ophthalmopathy. Hyperthyroidism, newly diagnosed and lasting under 2 months, affected patients aged 18 to 65. Clinicians diagnosed patients from clinical symptoms, serum thyroxine and TRAb, thyroid ultrasound and orbital computed tomography. Drawn at first hyperthyroidism diagnosis, the blood sample preceded any ophthalmopathy symptoms. Fresh peripheral blood, roughly 9.8 ml of it, supplied the PBMCs. V lost 0 bases to trimming and J lost 3 bases, with 9 bases between them. CDR3 length: 14 residues. In germline, CDR1 is SNHLY, CDR2 FYNNEI. There were TCR beta CDR3 regions amplified from RNA transcripts. Primed by the HTBI set, a first-round RT-PCR was run on the TCR CDR3. Each CDR3 protein gets one entry after TCRdb re-called the multiplex PCR reads with MiXCR. This table has more than 300,000 distinct CDR3 sequences, 17% appearing once.

The chain links TRBV2 to TRBJ2-7; the D gene is possibly TRBD2 (5 bases). Sequencing was done on a sample of blood. This TCR was sampled from a woman in her twenties or thirties with Graves' hyperthyroidism that later progressed to Graves' ophthalmopathy. In DNA, the CDR3 is TGTGCCAGCAGTGAAGCGCATCGGGGCTACGAGCAGTACTTC. Translated: CASSEAHRGYEQYF. Drawing the rest from reference TRBV2 and TRBJ2-7, the complete variable domain is EPEVTQTPSHQVTQMGQEVILRCVPISNHLYFYWYRQILGQKVEFLVSFYNNEISEKSEIFDDQFSVERPDGSNFTLKIRSTKLEDSAMYFCASSEAHRGYEQYFGPGTRLTVT.